The 9 T cell receptor beta chains below come from one sample, sequenced in a study of T cells after yellow fever vaccination. TCRdb re-called the 5' RACE reads through MiXCR, storing one row per CDR3 protein. This table holds hundreds of thousands of distinct CDR3 sequences, 9% to 15% found once. The sequenced sample was PBMCs, obtained on the day of the yellow fever booster vaccination. The receptors stem from a man aged 30-40 years who received the YFV17D yellow fever vaccine.

This CDR3 is CASSRILPSYNEQFF. The DNA of the CDR3 is TGTGCCAGCAGCAGGATTCTACCTTCCTACAATGAGCAGTTCTTC. The gene calls are TRBV5-6 and TRBJ2-1; no firm D call. Germline CDR1 reads SGHDT; CDR2 reads YYEEEE. Deletions cut 4 bases from V and 1 base from J, with 12 bases between. The CDR3 is made up of 15 amino acids.

This clonotype was detected a few times. The rearrangement joins TRBV29-1 to TRBJ1-5; 7 bases fit TRBD1. Germline V gene sequence: CDR1 SQVTM, CDR2 ANQGSEA. The CDR3 covers 13 residues. Trimming took 5 bases from V and 7 from J; bases not matched to a gene: 8. Here the CDR3 DNA reads TGCAGCGTTATTGACAGGGCGGGGCAGCCCCAGCATTTT. Protein sequence: CSVIDRAGQPQHF.

This chain joins TRBV12-3 or TRBV12-4 and TRBJ1-5; D unresolved. Between the trimmed V and J ends, which lost 6 bases and 7 bases, there was a span of 16 bases. This CDR3 spans 14 amino acids. This CDR3 is CASSPDPPGQPQHF. CDR3 coding DNA: TGTGCCAGCAGCCCCGATCCCCCGGGGCAGCCCCAGCATTTT.

The gene calls are TRBV12-3 or TRBV12-4 and TRBJ2-1; D may be TRBD1 or TRBD2 (5 bases each). This CDR3 is 10 amino acids long. Trimming cost V 4 bases and J 12 bases, with 7 bases left between them. Here the CDR3 DNA reads TGTGCCAGCAGTTCCGGGGCGCAGTTCTTC. Encoded protein: CASSSGAQFF.

The sample holds a few counts of this clonotype. The V gene is TRBV11-2, the J gene TRBJ2-2; the match to TRBD1 covers 7 bases. The J segment lost 8 bases and the V segment lost 11 bases, leaving 11 bases of the junction unmatched. The CDR3 sequence is 13 residues long. In germline, CDR1 is SGHAT, CDR2 FQNNGV. The CDR3 here is CAGRDSGYGELFF. The CDR3 DNA is TGTGCCGGACGGGACAGTGGATATGGGGAGCTGTTTTTT.

This clonotype was detected ten times or more. The chain joins TRBV28 to TRBJ2-7, with D perhaps matching TRBD2 (5 bases). Germline CDR1 reads MDHEN; CDR2 reads SYDVKM. The CDR3 runs 15 residues. V lost 5 bases to trimming and J lost 4 bases, with 18 bases between them. This CDR3 is CASSGVGENPYEQYF. CDR3 nucleotide sequence: TGTGCCAGCAGTGGCGTCGGGGAAAATCCATACGAGCAGTACTTC.

CDR3 residues: CSGKTESYEQYF. For the CDR3, the DNA is TGCAGCGGAAAGACCGAATCCTACGAGCAGTACTTC. The rearrangement uses TRBV29-1 and TRBJ2-7; D is ambiguous. Germline loops: CDR1 SQVTM, CDR2 ANQGSEA. Trimming cost V 7 bases and J 1 base, with 11 bases left between them. The CDR3 is 12 amino acids.

This clonotype was counted a few times. CDR3 protein: CAIGPGSNEKLFF. Here the CDR3 DNA reads TGTGCCATCGGGCCAGGATCAAATGAAAAACTGTTTTTT. This chain joins TRBV10-3 and TRBJ1-4; D gene ambiguous. Germline V lookup: CDR1 ENHRY, CDR2 SYGVKD. The V end was cut by 8 bases, the J end by 5 bases, with 12 bases between. The CDR3 totals 13 residues.

V gene TRBV30 combines with J gene TRBJ2-3, with D possibly being TRBD1 (5 bases). This CDR3 comprises 17 residues. Germline lookup yields CDR1 GTSNPN and CDR2 SVGIG (reference sequence). V was clipped by 0 bases and J by 6 bases, with 22 bases between them. The CDR3 DNA reads as TGTGCCTGGAGTGTACCTAAACAGGCCACCCGTAAGGATACGCAGTATTTT. Amino acids: CAWSVPKQATRKDTQYF. The full variable domain, its missing parts supplied by reference TRBV30 and TRBJ2-3, is SQTIHQWPATLVQPVGSPLSLECTVEGTSNPNLYWYRQAAGRGLQLLFYSVGIGQISSEVPQNLSASRPQDRQFILSSKKLLLSDSGFYLCAWSVPKQATRKDTQYFGPGTRLTVL.